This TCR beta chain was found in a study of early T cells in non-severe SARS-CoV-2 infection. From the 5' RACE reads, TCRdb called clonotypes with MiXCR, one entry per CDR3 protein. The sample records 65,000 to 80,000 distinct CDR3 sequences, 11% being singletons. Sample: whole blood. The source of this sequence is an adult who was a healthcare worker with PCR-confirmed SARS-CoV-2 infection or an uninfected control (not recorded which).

DNA of the CDR3: TGTGCCAGCAGCATGCAGAAGAACACTGAAGCTTTCTTT. Amino acids: CASSMQKNTEAFF. The chain links TRBV7-3 to TRBJ1-1; D remains unclear. Trimming removed 5 bases from V and 1 base from J, with 8 bases in between. In germline, CDR1 is SGHTA, CDR2 FQGTGA. The CDR3 is made up of 13 amino acids.